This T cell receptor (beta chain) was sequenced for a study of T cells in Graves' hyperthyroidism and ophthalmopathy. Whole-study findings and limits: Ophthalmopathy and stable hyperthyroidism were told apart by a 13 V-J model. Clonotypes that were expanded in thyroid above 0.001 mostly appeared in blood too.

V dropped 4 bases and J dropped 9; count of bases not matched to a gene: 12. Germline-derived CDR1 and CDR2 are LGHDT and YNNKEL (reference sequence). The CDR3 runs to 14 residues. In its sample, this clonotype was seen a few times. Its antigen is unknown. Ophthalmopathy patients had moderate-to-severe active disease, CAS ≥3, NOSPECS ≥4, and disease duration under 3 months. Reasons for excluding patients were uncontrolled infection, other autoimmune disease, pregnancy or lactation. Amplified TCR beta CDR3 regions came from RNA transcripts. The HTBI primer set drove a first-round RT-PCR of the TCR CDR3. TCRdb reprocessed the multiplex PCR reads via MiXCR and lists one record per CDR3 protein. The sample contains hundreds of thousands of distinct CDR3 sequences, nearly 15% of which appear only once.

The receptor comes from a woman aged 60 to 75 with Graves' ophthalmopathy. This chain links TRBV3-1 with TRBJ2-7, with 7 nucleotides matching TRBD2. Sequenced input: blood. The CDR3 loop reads CASSLRRGIGGQYF. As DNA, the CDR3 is TGTGCCAGCAGCCTCAGGCGGGGGATCGGCGGGCAGTACTTC.